This TCR beta chain was documented in a study of blood T cell repertoires in COVID-19. Study background: Sites across the United States, Italy and Spain contributed samples from acute and convalescent COVID-19.

Authors' data handling: Using reference gene primer amplification, nucleated cell counts were estimated. Method: immunoSEQ multiplex PCR; TCRdb's copy keeps in-frame clones and lacks some. V, J and clone size were drawn from that table, and D and trimming were deduced from the DNA. The sample yields approximately 330,000 clones, 80% to 90% seen once. The CDR3 consists of 13 residues. V lost 6 bases, J lost 8 bases, and 16 bases lay in between. The chain is built from TRBV12-3 or TRBV12-4 and TRBJ1-1; tentative D call: TRBD1 (6 bases). This clonotype was sampled from a man aged 25 to 45 with COVID-19, enrolled during active disease. What was sequenced was peripheral blood. The CDR3 protein is CASRYTGTLEAFF. CDR3 nucleotide sequence: TGTGCCAGCAGATATACAGGGACCTTGGAAGCTTTCTTT.